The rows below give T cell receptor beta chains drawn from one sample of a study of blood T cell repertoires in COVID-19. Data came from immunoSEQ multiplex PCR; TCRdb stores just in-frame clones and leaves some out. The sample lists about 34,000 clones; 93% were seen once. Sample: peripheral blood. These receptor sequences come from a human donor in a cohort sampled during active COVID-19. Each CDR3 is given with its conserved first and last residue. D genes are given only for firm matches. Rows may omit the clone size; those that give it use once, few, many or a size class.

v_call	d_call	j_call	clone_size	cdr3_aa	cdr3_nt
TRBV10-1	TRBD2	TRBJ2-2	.	CASSEGGSSGGLNTGELFF	TGCGCCAGCAGTGAGGGGGGATCTAGCGGGGGCCTAAACACCGGGGAGCTGTTTTTT
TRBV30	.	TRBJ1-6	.	CAWRSGREGSPLHF	TGTGCCTGGAGGTCAGGCAGGGAGGGTTCACCCCTCCACTTT
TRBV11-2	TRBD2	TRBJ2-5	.	CASSLVGGARKTQYF	TGTGCCAGCAGCTTAGTCGGGGGGGCACGGAAGACCCAGTACTTC
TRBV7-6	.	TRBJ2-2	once	CASSLAASSRGELFF	TGTGCCAGCAGCTTAGCGGCTAGCAGCCGCGGGGAGCTGTTTTTT
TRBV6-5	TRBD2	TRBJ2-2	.	CASSPRTSGTGELFF	TGTGCCAGCAGTCCCCGGACTAGCGGGACCGGGGAGCTGTTTTTT
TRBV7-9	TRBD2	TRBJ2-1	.	CASSIGGDTRSGFF	TGTGCCAGCAGCATCGGGGGGGACACCCGGTCGGGGTTCTTC
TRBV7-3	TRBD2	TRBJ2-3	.	CASSFGGRADTQYF	TGTGCCAGCAGCTTCGGGGGGAGGGCAGATACGCAGTATTTT
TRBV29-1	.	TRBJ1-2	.	CSVELMDSSYGYTF	TGCAGCGTCGAACTAATGGACAGTTCCTATGGCTACACCTTC
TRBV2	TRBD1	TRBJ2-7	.	CASSEEGGQGGFPEQYF	TGTGCCAGCAGTGAAGAGGGCGGACAGGGGGGGTTTCCGGAGCAGTACTTC
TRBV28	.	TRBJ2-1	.	CASSITYNEQFF	TGTGCCAGCAGTATCACCTACAATGAGCAGTTCTTC
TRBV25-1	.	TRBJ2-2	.	CASSLRNGELFF	TGTGCCAGCAGTTTGCGGAACGGGGAGCTGTTTTTT
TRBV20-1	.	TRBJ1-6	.	CSVGRESGHF	TGCAGTGTGGGGAGGGAGTCTGGGCACTTT
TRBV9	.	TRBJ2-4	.	CASSVGIGVAKNIQYF	TGTGCCAGCAGCGTAGGGATCGGAGTAGCCAAAAACATTCAGTACTTC
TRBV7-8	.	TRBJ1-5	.	CASTLISGSNQPQHF	TGTGCCAGCACCCTGATCTCAGGGAGCAATCAGCCCCAGCATTTT
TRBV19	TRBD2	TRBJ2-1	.	CASSVPAGLAGGTYNEQFF	TGTGCCAGTAGCGTACCAGCGGGACTAGCGGGGGGCACCTACAATGAGCAGTTCTTC
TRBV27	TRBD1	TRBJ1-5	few	CASSGLGTDYQPQHF	TGTGCCAGCAGTGGCCTAGGGACAGACTATCAGCCCCAGCATTTT
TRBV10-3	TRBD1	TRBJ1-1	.	CAIRKFDRGQNTEAFF	TGTGCCATCAGAAAGTTTGACAGGGGCCAGAACACTGAAGCTTTCTTT
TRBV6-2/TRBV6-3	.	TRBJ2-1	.	CASSYSQDYNEQFF	TGTGCCAGCAGTTACAGTCAGGACTACAATGAGCAGTTCTTC
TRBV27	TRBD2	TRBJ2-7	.	CASSSPGLAGGNSYEQYF	TGTGCCAGCAGTTCTCCGGGACTAGCGGGGGGTAATTCCTACGAGCAGTACTTC
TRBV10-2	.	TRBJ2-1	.	CASSLTLNNEQFF	TGCGCCAGCAGTCTGACACTTAACAATGAGCAGTTCTTC
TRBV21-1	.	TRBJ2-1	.	CASSPRDSQNEQFF	TGTGCCAGCAGCCCCCGGGACTCACAAAATGAGCAGTTCTTC
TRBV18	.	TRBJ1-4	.	CASSLTGPATNEKLFF	TGTGCCAGCTCACTTACAGGGCCCGCGACTAATGAAAAACTGTTTTTT
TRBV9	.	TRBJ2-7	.	CASRTYEQYF	TGTGCCAGTAGAACCTACGAGCAGTACTTC
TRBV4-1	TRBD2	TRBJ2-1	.	CASSQGPSGSSYNEQFF	TGCGCCAGCAGCCAAGGGCCAAGCGGGAGCTCCTACAATGAGCAGTTCTTC
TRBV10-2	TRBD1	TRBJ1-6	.	CATRRPKDRAYSAYNSPLHF	TGCGCCACCAGAAGACCGAAGGACAGGGCTTATTCAGCCTATAATTCACCCCTCCACTTT